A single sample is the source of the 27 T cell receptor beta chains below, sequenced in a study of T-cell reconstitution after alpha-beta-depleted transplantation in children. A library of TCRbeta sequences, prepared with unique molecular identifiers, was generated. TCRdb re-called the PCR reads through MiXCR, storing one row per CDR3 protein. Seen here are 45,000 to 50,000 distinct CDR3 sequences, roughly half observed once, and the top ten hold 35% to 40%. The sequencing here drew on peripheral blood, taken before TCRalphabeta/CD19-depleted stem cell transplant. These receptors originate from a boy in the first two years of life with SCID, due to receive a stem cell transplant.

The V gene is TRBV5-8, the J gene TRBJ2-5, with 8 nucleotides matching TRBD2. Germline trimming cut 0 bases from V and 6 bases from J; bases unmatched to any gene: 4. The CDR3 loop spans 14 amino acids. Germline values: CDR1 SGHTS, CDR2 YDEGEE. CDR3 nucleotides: TGTGCCAGCAGCTTGGCCGGGGGGGAAAAGACCCAGTACTTC. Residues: CASSLAGGEKTQYF.

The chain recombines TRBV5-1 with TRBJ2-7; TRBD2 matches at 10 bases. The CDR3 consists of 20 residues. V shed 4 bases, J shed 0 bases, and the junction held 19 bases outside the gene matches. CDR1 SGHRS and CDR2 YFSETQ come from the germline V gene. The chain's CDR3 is CASSPSPGHILAGSSYEQYF. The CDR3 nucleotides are TGCGCCAGCAGCCCCTCGCCGGGACACATACTAGCGGGAAGCTCCTACGAGCAGTACTTC.

The CDR3 region is CASVSQGELFF. The CDR3 DNA follows: TGTGCCAGCGTTTCACAAGGGGAACTGTTTTTT. The V gene is TRBV6-6, the J gene TRBJ1-4; weak D call: TRBD1 (5 bases). The V end was cut by 8 bases, the J end by 12 bases, with 13 bases between. CDR3 length: 11 amino acids. Germline CDR1 reads MNHNY; CDR2 reads SVGAGI (reference sequence).

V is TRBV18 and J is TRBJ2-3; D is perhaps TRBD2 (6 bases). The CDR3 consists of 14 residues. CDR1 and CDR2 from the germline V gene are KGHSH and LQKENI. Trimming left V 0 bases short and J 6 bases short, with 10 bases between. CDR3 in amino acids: CASSPPEGWDTQYF. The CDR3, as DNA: TGTGCCAGCTCACCACCGGAGGGCTGGGATACGCAGTATTTT.

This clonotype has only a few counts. The CDR3 nucleotides read TGTGCCAGCAGTTCCCCGGAGAGAGGGGCCACTGAAGCTTTCTTT. Protein sequence: CASSSPERGATEAFF. V and J are TRBV12-3 or TRBV12-4 and TRBJ1-1, with D tentatively TRBD1 (5 bases). V was clipped by 4 bases and J by 4 bases, with 16 bases between them. The CDR3 runs to 15 residues.

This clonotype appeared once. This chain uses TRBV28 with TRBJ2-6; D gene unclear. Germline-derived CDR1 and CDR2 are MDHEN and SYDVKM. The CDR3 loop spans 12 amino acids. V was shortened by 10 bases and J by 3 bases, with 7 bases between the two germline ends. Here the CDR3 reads CAILGGANVLTF. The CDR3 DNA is TGTGCCATCCTAGGTGGGGCCAACGTCCTGACTTTC.

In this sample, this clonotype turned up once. DNA of the CDR3: TGTGCCAGCAGGTCTCGGGCTAGCGAGGACAATGAGCAGTTCTTC. Protein product: CASRSRASEDNEQFF. This chain connects TRBV7-9 to TRBJ2-1; weak D call: TRBD2 (6 bases). V gave up 6 bases and J gave up 5 bases, with 17 bases separating them. The CDR3 is 15 amino acids. The germline gives CDR1 SEHNR, CDR2 FQNEAQ (reference sequence). Full variable domain (outside the CDR3, taken from reference TRBV7-9 and TRBJ2-1): DTGVSQNPRHKITKRGQNVTFRCDPISEHNRLYWYRQTLGQGPEFLTYFQNEAQLEKSRLLSDRFSAERPKGSFSTLEIQRTEQGDSAMYLCASRSRASEDNEQFFGPGTRLTVL.

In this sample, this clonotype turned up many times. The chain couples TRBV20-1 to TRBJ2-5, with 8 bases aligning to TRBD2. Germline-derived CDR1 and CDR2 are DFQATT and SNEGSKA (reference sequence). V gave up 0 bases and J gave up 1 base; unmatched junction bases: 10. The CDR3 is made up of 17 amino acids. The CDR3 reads CSARDWGSGGTQETQYF. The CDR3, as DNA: TGCAGTGCTAGAGATTGGGGCAGCGGGGGAACCCAAGAGACCCAGTACTTC.

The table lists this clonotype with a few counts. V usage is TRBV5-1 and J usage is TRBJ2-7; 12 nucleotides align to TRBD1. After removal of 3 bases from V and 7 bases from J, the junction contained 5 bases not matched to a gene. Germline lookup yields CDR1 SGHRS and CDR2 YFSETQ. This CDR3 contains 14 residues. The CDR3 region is CASSWGQGAEEQYF. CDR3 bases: TGCGCCAGCAGCTGGGGACAGGGGGCGGAGGAGCAGTACTTC.

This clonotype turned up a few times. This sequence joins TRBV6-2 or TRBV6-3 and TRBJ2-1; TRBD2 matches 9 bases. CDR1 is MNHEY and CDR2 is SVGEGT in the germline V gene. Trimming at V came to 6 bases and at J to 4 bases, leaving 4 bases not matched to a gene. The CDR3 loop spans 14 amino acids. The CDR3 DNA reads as TGTGCCAGCAGGACTAGCGGCATTTACAATGAGCAGTTCTTC. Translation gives CASRTSGIYNEQFF.

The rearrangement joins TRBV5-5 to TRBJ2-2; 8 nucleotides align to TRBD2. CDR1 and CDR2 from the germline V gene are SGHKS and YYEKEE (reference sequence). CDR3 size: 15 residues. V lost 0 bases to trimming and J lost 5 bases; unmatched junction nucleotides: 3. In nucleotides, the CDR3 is TGTGCCAGCAGCTTGGTAGGGACTAGGACCGGGGAGCTGTTTTTT. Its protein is CASSLVGTRTGELFF.

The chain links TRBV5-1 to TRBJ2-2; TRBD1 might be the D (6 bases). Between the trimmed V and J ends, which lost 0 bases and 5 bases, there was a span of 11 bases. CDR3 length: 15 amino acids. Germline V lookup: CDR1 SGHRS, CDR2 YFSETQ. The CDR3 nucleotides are TGCGCCAGCAGCTTGGCCAGGGGAAGTACCGGGGAGCTGTTTTTT. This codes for CASSLARGSTGELFF.

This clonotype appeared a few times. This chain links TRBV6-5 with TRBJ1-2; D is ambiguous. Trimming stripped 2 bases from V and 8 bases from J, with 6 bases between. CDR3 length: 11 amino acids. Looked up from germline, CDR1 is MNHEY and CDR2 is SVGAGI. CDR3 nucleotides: TGTGCCAGCAGTTACGGGCAGGGCTACACCTTC. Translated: CASSYGQGYTF.

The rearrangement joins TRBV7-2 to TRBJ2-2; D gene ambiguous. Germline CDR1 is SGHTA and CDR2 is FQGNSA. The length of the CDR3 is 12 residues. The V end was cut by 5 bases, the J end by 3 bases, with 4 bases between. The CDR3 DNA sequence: TGTGCCAGCAGCGTTTACACCGGGGAGCTGTTTTTT. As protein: CASSVYTGELFF.

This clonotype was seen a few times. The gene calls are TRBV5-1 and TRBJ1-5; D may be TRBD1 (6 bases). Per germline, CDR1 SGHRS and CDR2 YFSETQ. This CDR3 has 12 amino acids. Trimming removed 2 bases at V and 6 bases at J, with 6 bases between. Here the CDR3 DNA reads TGCGCCAGCAGCTTACAGGGTCAGCCCCAGCATTTT. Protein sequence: CASSLQGQPQHF.

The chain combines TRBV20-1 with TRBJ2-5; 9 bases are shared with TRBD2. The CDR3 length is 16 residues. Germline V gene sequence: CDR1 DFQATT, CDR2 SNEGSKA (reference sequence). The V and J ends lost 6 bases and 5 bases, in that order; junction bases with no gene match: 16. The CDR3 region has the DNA TGCAGTGCCACTCCCACCAGCGGGGGGATCGGGGAGACCCAGTACTTC. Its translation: CSATPTSGGIGETQYF.

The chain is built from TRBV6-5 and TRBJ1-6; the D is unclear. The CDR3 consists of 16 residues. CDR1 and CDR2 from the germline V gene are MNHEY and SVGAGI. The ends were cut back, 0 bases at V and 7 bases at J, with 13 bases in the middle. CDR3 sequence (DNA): TGTGCCAGCAGTTACTCTCCCGGTCTAAGGAATTCACCCCTCCACTTT. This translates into CASSYSPGLRNSPLHF.

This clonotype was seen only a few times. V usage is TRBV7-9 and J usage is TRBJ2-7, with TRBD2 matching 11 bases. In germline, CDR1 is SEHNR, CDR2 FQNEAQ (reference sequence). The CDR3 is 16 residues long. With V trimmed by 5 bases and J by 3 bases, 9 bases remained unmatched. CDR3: CASSPKTSGAIYEQYF. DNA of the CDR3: TGTGCCAGCAGCCCCAAGACTAGCGGGGCAATCTACGAGCAGTACTTC.

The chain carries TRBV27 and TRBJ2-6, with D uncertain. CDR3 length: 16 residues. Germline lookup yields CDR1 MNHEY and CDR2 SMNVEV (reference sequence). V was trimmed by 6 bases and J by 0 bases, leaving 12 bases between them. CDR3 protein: CASSPGSYSGANVLTF. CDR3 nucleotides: TGTGCCAGCAGCCCGGGCAGCTACTCTGGGGCCAACGTCCTGACTTTC.

DNA of the CDR3: TGTGCCAGCAGCTTGGTAGGGGACGAGCAGTACTTC. This encodes CASSLVGDEQYF. The rearrangement joins TRBV5-6 to TRBJ2-7; possible D gene TRBD1, 5 bases. Trimming took off 0 bases at V and 5 bases at J, with 6 bases between the two ends. This CDR3 comprises 12 residues. Germline V gene data show CDR1 as SGHDT and CDR2 as YYEEEE.

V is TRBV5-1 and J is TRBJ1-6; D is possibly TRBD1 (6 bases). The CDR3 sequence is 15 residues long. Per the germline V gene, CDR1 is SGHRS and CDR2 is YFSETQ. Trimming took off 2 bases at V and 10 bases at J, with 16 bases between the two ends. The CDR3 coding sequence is TGCGCCAGCAGCTTCGGCGGGACACAAGGGTCACCCCTCCACTTT. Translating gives CASSFGGTQGSPLHF.

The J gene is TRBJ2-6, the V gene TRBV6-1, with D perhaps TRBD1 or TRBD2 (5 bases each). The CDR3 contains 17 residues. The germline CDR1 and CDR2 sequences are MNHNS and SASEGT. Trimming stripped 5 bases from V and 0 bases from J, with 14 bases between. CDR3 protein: CASSPGTDHSGANVLTF. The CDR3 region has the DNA TGTGCCAGCAGTCCCGGGACGGACCACTCTGGGGCCAACGTCCTGACTTTC.

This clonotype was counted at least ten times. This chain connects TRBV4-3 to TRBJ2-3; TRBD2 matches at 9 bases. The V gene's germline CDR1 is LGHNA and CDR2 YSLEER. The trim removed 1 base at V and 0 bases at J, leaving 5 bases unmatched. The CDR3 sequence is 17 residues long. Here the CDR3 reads CASSQGSSGASTDTQYF. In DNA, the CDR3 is TGCGCCAGCAGCCAAGGATCTAGCGGGGCTAGCACAGATACGCAGTATTTT.

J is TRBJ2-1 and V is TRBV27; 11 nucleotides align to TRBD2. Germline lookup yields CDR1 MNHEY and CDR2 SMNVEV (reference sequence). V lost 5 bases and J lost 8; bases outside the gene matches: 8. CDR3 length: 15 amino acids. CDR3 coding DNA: TGTGCCAGCAGTACCCCTAGCGGGGGGCAGGATGAGCAGTTCTTC. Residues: CASSTPSGGQDEQFF.

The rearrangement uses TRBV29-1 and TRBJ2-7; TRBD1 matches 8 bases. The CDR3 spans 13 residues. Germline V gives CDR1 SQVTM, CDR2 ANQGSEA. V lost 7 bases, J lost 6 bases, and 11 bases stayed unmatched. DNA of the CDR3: TGCAGCGCCGCTTCCAGGGGGCAGGGCGAGCAGTACTTC. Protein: CSAASRGQGEQYF.

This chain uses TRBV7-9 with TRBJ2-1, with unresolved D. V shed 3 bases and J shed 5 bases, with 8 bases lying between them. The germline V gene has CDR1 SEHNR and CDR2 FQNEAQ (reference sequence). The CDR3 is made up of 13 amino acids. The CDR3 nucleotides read TGTGCCAGCAGCTTCACGGCCAACAATGAGCAGTTCTTC. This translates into CASSFTANNEQFF.

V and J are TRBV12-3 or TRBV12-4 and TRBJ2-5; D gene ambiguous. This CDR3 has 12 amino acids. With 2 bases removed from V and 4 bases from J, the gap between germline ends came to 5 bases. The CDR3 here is CASSLFLETQYF. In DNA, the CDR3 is TGTGCCAGCAGTTTATTCTTAGAGACCCAGTACTTC.